This T cell receptor (beta chain) was identified during a study of blood T cells in healthy people across ages. A word on this clonotype: Its antigen is not identified.

Study-level results: Long-lived donors exceeded aged donors in naive CD4+ cells and diversity.

V was shortened by 3 bases and J by 3 bases, with 14 bases between the two germline ends. The CDR3 length is 15 residues. Germline V lookup: CDR1 LGHNA, CDR2 YNFKEQ. Combining a sample-barcoded 5' primer with a J-beta primer mix, a second PCR ran for roughly 7 to 12 cycles. The yield of each sample was at least 2.5 million CDR3-containing paired-end reads. MiXCR, run by TCRdb on the 5' RACE reads, gives a single entry per CDR3 protein. The sample has 800,000 or so distinct CDR3 sequences; about half are singletons. This chain links TRBV4-2 with TRBJ1-2; no firm D call. The sequence came from a man older than 75 in good health. The sequencing input was blood. The CDR3 DNA reads TGTGCCAGCAGCCAGGAGACAACTCGCGACTATGGCTACACCTTC. The encoded protein is CASSQETTRDYGYTF.